This T cell receptor (beta chain) was sequenced for a study of CD4 T cells in relation to SARS-CoV-2 and coronaviruses. Unexposed donor CD4+ T cells date from about 2010-2019, before the COVID-19 pandemic. The cells were cultured for about 10 days before CD4+ T cells were isolated. Unexposed-donor CD4+ T cells were probed with SARS-CoV-2 S/N and four cold-coronavirus spikes, cells permitting. Details on this clone: The antigen is undetermined.

The assay was immunoSEQ multiplex PCR, and TCRdb's table has in-frame clones only and misses some. The sample includes roughly 31,000 clones, 72% of them seen just once. Findings of the study overall: Each donor contributed either pre-pandemic or post-infection samples, not both. About 65% of donors had memory CD4+ clonotypes crossrecognizing SARS-CoV-2 and common cold coronavirus spike.

The CDR3 runs to 14 residues. Trimming stripped 8 bases from V and 1 base from J, with 15 bases between. Germline assignment: CDR1 MNHEY and CDR2 SVGAGI. The receptor's source is a human donor in good health. This chain connects TRBV6-5 to TRBJ2-7; D gene unclear. Material: CD4+ T cells from PBMCs, cultured in vitro. CDR3 amino acids: CASSSEPLSYEQYF. For the CDR3, the DNA is TGTGCCAGCTCTTCAGAGCCCTTGTCCTACGAGCAGTACTTC.